This T cell receptor (beta chain) appears in the sequencing data of a study of OX40 agonist ivuxolimab in advanced cancers. Broadly, across the study: Ivuxolimab, which targeted the costimulatory receptor OX40 (CD134), was an agonistic, fully human IgG2 monoclonal antibody. Intravenous ivuxolimab was administered to patients every 2 weeks at six dose levels: 0.01, 0.1, 0.3, 1.5, 3 and 10 mg/kg. Among the approximately 54 dose-escalation patients, some 20 had hepatocellular carcinoma, about 15 melanoma, 9 renal cell carcinoma and 9 head and neck cancer. A male proportion of roughly 85% and a mean age of 60 years, ranging from roughly 23 to 80, were recorded for the dose-escalation cohort. Prior anti-PD-1, anti-PD-L1 or anti-CTLA-4 therapy was permitted, and 40% of dose-escalation patients had received checkpoint inhibitors. Three dose-escalation patients achieved partial responses, one with hepatocellular carcinoma and two with cutaneous melanoma. Peripheral TCRbeta sequencing aimed to test whether ivuxolimab altered TCR sequence diversity and caused clonal T-cell expansion. The paper describes the monotherapy dose-escalation part (N ≈ 52 patients) of the phase I trial of ivuxolimab.

Patients with a history of autoimmune disease or receiving systemic immunosuppression were excluded from the trial. In every dose cohort, peripheral blood was drawn for TCR sequencing at baseline, cycle 4 day 1, and cycle 7 day 1. The samples were taken from a phase I, first-in-human, multicenter, open-label dose-escalation trial of ivuxolimab. Adults with locally advanced or metastatic melanoma, renal cell carcinoma, hepatocellular carcinoma or head and neck squamous cell carcinoma were enrolled in the trial. Before TCR sequencing, CD4+ and CD8+ T cells were separately sorted from peripheral blood. CDR1 and CDR2 (MGHRA, YSYEKL) derive from the germline V gene. Germline trimming: 4 bases from V, 2 bases from J; junction bases outside gene matches: 5. Inclusive of the bounding cysteine and phenylalanine, the CDR3 is 15 residues long. The kept DNA is CDR3 alone, 45 bases in frame from the first base.

To sequence the TCRbeta CDR3 region, genomic DNA was isolated from the sorted cells. The immunoSEQ Assay was used to sequence the TCRbeta CDR3 regions. TCRdb retrieved this table from immuneACCESS and kept in-frame rearrangements only. Not all clones are present; in checked studies, unresolved V genes account for under half, and no reason is known for the remainder. The sample includes under 80,000 clones, with about 93% observed a single time. About 0.32% of the sample is in the top ten clones. Worth noting for this clone: Its cognate antigen has yet to be identified. No base qualities exist here, and no much larger clone lies one base off it.

Findings and caveats that apply to the study as a whole: After ivuxolimab, expanded clones were on average more numerous among CD8+ T cells than among CD4+ T cells. At doses of 0.1 to 3.0 mg/kg, clonal expansion of both CD4+ and CD8+ blood T cells was observed from baseline to week 6. Partial responders in the 0.1-3.0 mg/kg groups had among the lowest normalized peripheral clonal expansion, especially among CD8+ T cells. The antigen specificity of the peripheral T cells that underwent clonal expansion was not determined. Low levels of normalized T-cell clonal expansion were also seen in some nonresponding patients.

Recombination linked TRBV4-1 to TRBJ2-7; 10 central nucleotides agree with TRBD2. Sequenced material: CD4+ or CD8+ T cells sorted from blood, taken in a trial of the OX40 agonist ivuxolimab. This sequence was found in an adult with an advanced solid tumor such as melanoma, head and neck, liver or kidney cancer. The CDR3 in this case is CASSLRTSGTYEQYF. The nucleotide sequence is TGCGCCAGCAGCCTCCGGACTAGCGGCACCTACGAGCAGTACTTC.